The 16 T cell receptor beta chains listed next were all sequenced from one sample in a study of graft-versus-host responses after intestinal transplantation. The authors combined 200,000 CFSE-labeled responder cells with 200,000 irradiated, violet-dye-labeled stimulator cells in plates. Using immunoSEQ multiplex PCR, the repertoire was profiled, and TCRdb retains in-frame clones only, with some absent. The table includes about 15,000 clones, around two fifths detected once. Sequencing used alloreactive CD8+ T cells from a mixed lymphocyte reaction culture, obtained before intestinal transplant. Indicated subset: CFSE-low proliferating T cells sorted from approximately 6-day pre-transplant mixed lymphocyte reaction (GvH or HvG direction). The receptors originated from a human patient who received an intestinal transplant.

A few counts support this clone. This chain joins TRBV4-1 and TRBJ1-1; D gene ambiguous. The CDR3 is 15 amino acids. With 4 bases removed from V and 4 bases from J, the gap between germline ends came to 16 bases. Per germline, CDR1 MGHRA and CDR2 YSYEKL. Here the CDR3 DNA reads TGCGCCAGCAGCCCCAACCCGACCTCCTTCACTGAAGCTTTCTTT. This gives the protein CASSPNPTSFTEAFF.

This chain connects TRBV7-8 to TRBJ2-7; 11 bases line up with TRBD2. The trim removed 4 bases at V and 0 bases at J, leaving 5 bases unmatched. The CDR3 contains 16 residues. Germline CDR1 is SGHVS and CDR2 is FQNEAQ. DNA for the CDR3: TGTGCCAGCAGCTCCCCTAGCGGGAGGAGCTCCTACGAGCAGTACTTC. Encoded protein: CASSSPSGRSSYEQYF.

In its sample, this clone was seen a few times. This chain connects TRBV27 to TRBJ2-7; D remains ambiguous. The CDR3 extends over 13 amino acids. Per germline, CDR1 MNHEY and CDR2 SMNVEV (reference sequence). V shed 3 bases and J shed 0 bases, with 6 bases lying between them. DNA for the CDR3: TGTGCCAGCAGTTTGGCCAGCTCCTACGAGCAGTACTTC. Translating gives CASSLASSYEQYF.

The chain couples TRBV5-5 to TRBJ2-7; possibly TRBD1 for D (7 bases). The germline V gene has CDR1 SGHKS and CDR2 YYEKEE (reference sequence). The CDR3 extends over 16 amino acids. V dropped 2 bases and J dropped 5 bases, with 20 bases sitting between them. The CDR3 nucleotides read TGTGCCAGCAGCTTCTTCATCCAGGGGGGCGCGGACGAGCAGTACTTC. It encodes CASSFFIQGGADEQYF.

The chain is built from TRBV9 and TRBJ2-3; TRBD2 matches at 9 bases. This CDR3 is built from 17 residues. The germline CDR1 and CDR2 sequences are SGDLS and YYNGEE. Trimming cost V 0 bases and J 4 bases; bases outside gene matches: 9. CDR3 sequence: CASSVGEGGTSPDTQYF. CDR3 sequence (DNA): TGTGCCAGCAGCGTAGGTGAAGGCGGGACTAGCCCAGATACGCAGTATTTT.

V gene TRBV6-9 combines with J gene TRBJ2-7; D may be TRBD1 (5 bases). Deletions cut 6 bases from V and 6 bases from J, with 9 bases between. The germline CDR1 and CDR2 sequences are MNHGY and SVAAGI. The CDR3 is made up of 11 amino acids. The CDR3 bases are TGTGCCAGCAGAGCAGGGCTCGAGCAGTACTTC. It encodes CASRAGLEQYF.

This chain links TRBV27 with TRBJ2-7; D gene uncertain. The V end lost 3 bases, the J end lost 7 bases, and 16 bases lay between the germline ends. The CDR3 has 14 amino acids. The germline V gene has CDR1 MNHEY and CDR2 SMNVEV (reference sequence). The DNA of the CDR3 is TGTGCCAGCAGTTTTGTCGGGCCTTGGCGGGAGCAGTACTTC. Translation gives CASSFVGPWREQYF.

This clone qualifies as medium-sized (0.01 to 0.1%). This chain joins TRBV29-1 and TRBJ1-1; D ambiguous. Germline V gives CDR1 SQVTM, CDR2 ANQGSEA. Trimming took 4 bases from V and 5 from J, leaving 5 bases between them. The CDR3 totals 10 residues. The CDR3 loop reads CSVVLTEAFF. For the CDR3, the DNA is TGCAGCGTTGTTCTGACTGAAGCTTTCTTT.

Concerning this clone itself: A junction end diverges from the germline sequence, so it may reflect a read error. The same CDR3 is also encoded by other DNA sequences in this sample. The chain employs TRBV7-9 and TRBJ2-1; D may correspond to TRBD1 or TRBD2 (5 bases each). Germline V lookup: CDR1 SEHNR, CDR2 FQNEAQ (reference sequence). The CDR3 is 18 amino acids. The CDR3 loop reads CTSRAVHPQRSSYNEQFF. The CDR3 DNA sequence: TGTACCAGCAGGGCGGTACATCCGCAGCGGAGCTCCTACAATGAGCAGTTCTTC.

The CDR3: CASSPSGVNTEAFF. The CDR3 DNA is TGTGCCAGCAGCCCCTCAGGGGTAAACACTGAAGCTTTCTTT. The chain has TRBV7-9 and TRBJ1-1; TRBD1 might be the D (6 bases). Germline CDR1 and CDR2: SEHNR and FQNEAQ (reference sequence). The CDR3 consists of 14 residues. Deletions cut 5 bases from V and 2 bases from J, with 12 bases between. Full variable domain (missing parts from reference TRBV7-9 and TRBJ1-1): DTGVSQNPRHKITKRGQNVTFRCDPISEHNRLYWYRQTLGQGPEFLTYFQNEAQLEKSRLLSDRFSAERPKGSFSTLEIQRTEQGDSAMYLCASSPSGVNTEAFFGQGTRLTVV.

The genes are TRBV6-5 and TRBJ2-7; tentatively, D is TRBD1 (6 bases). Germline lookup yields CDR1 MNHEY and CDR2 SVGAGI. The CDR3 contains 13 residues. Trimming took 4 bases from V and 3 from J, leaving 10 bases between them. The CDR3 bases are TGTGCCAGCAGTTTCACAGGGAGCTACGAGCAGTACTTC. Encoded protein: CASSFTGSYEQYF.

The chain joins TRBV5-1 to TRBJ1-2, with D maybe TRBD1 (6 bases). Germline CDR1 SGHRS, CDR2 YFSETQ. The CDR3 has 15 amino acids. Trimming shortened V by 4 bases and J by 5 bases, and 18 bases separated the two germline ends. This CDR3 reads CASSRGGAVPYGYTF. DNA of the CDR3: TGCGCCAGCAGCCGGGGGGGGGCTGTCCCTTATGGCTACACCTTC.

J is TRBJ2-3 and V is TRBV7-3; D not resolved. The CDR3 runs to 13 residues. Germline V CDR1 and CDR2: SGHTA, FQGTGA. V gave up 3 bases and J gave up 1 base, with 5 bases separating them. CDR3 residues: CASSLGGTDTQYF. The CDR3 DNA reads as TGTGCCAGCAGCTTGGGCGGCACAGATACGCAGTATTTT. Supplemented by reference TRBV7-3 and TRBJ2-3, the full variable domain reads GAGVSQTPSNKVTEKGKYVELRCDPISGHTALYWYRQSLGQGPEFLIYFQGTGAADDSGLPNDRFFAVRPEGSVSTLKIQRTERGDSAVYLCASSLGGTDTQYFGPGTRLTVL.

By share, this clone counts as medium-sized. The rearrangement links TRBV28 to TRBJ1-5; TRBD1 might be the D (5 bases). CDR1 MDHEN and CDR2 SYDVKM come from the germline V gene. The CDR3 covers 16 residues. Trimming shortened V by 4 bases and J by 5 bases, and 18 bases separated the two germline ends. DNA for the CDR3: TGTGCCAGCAGTTCCCCTTCCGACAGTCTTCATCAGCCCCAGCATTTT. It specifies CASSSPSDSLHQPQHF.

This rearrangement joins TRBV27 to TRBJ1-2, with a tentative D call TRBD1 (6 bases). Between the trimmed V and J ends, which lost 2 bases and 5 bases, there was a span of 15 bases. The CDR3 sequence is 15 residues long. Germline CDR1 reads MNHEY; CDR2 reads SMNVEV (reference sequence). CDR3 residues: CASSLEAGVVYGYTF. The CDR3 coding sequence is TGTGCCAGCAGTTTAGAGGCAGGGGTAGTTTATGGCTACACCTTC.

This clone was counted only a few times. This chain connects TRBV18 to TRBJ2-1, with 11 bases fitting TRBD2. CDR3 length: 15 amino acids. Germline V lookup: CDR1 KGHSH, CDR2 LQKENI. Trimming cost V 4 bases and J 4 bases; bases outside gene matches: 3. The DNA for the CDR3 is TGTGCCAGCTCACAAGGGACTAGCGGTTACAATGAGCAGTTCTTC. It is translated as CASSQGTSGYNEQFF.